The clone carrying this TCR beta chain appeared many times. Its antigen is currently unknown. The data were taken from a study of CD8+CD57+ T cells in acquired aplastic anemia. The study, taken as a whole, reports: Researchers report that about 28 CD8+ CDR3 sequences appeared in both patients and controls. A significant difference in CD8+ Simpson's diversity between patients and controls was not found.

Patients included in sequencing had previously demonstrated CD8+CD57+ cell expansion by flow cytometry. Patients were therapy-naive when their blood was sampled. Using genomic DNA as the template, TCR beta VDJ and CDR3 profiling was carried out. TCRdb processed the reads anew with MiXCR; each CDR3 protein has one entry. The sample has around 150,000 distinct CDR3 sequences, roughly 50% seen once. This CDR3 spans 15 amino acids. Trimming took off 3 bases at V and 0 bases at J, with 12 bases between the two ends. The germline CDR1 and CDR2 sequences are DFQATT and SNEGSKA (reference sequence). V is TRBV20-1 and J is TRBJ1-3; perhaps TRBD1 as D (5 bases). The sequence was collected from a human donor with aplastic anemia. Specimen: sorted CD4+, CD8+, or CD8+CD57+ T cells (not recorded which) from PBMCs. The CDR3 bases are TGCAGTGCTAGGGGGCGACACTACTCTGGAAACACCATATATTTT. Translation gives CSARGRHYSGNTIYF.